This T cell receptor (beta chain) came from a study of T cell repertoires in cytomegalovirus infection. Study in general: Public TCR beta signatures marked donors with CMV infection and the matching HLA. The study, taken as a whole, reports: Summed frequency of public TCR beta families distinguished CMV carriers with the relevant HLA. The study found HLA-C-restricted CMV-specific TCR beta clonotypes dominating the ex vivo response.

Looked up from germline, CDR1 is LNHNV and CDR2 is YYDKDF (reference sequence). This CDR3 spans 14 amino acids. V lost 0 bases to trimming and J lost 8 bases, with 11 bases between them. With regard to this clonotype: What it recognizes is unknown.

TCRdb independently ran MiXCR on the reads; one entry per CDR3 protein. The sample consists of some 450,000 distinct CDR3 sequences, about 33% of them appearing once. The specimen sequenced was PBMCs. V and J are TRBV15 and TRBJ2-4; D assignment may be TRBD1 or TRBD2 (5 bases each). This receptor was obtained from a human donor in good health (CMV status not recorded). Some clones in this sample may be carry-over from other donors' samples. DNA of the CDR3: TGTGCCACCAGCAGAGATCGAAGGGGAGACATTCAGTACTTC. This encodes CATSRDRRGDIQYF. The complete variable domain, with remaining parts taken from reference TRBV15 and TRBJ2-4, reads DAMVIQNPRYQVTQFGKPVTLSCSQTLNHNVMYWYQQKSSQAPKLLFHYYDKDFNNEADTPDNFQSRRPNTSFCFLDIRSPGLGDTAMYLCATSRDRRGDIQYFGAGTRLSVL.